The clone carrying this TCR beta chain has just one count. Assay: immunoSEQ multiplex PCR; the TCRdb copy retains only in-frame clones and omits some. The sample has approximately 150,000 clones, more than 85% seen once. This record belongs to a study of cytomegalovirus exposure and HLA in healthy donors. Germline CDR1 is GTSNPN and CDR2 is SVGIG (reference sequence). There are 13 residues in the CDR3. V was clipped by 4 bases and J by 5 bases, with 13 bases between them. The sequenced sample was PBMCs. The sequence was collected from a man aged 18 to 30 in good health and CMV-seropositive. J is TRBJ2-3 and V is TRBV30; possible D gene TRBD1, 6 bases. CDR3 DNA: TGTGCCTGGACGAACAGGGCCGGAGATACGCAGTATTTT. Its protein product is CAWTNRAGDTQYF.